This T cell receptor beta chain was captured by sequencing in a study of OX40 agonist ivuxolimab in advanced cancers. The assay was immunoSEQ multiplex PCR, and TCRdb's table has in-frame clones only and misses some. The table shows 50,000 or so clones, with 79% occurring only once. The material was CD4+ or CD8+ T cells sorted from blood, obtained in a trial of the OX40 agonist ivuxolimab. The receptor comes from an adult with an advanced solid tumor such as melanoma, head and neck, liver or kidney cancer.

CDR3 coding DNA: TGTGCTAGTGGTTTGTTACACAACCGAGGGCCTCCCCTGAATGAAAAACTGTTTTTT. Its protein is CASGLLHNRGPPLNEKLFF. The chain has TRBV12-5 and TRBJ1-4; D not certain. The germline gives CDR1 LGHNT, CDR2 FRNRAP. Trimming removed 2 bases from V and 5 bases from J, with 24 bases in between. The CDR3 spans 19 residues.